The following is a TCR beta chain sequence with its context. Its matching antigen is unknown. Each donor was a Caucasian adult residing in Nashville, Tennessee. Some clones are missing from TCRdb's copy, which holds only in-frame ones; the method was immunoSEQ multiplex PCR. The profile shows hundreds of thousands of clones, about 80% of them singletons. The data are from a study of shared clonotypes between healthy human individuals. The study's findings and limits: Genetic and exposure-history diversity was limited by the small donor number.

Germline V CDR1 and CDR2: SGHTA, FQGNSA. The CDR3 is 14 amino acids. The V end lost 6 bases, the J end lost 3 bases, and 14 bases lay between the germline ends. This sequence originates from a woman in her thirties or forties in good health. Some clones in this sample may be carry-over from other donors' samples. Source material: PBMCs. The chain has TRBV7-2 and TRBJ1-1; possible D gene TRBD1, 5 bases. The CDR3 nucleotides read TGTGCCAGCAGTTGGGCGGGGGGAGACACTGAAGCTTTCTTT. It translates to CASSWAGGDTEAFF. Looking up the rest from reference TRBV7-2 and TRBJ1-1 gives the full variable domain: GAGVSQSPSNKVTEKGKDVELRCDPISGHTALYWYRQSLGQGLEFLIYFQGNSAPDKSGLPSDRFSAERTGGSVSTLTIQRTQQEDSAVYLCASSWAGGDTEAFFGQGTRLTVV.